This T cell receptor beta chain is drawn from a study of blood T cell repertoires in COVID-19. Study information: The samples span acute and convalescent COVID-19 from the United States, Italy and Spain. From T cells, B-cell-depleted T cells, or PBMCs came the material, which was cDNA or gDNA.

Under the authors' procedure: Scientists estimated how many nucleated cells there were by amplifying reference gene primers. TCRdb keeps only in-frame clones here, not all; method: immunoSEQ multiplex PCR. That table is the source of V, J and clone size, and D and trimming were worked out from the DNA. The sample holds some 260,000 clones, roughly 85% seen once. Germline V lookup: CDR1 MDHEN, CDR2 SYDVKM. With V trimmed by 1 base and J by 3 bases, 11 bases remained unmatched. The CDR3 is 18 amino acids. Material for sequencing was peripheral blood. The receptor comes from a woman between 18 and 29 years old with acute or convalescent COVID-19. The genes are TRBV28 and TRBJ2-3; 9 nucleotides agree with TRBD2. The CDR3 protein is CASSLLISGRGSTDTQYF. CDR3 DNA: TGTGCCAGCAGTTTATTAATTAGCGGGAGAGGGAGTACAGATACGCAGTATTTT.